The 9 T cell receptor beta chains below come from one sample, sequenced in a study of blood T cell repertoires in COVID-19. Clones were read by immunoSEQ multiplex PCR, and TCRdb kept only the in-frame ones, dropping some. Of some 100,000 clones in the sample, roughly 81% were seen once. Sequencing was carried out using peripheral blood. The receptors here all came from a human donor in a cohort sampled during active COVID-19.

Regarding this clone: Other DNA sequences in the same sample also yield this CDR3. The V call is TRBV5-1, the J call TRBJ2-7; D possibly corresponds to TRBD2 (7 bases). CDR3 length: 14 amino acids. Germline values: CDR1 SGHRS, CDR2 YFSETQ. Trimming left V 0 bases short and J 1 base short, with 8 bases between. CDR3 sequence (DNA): TGCGCCAGCAGCTTGGAGGGGGGGTCCTACGAGCAGTACTTC. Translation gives CASSLEGGSYEQYF.

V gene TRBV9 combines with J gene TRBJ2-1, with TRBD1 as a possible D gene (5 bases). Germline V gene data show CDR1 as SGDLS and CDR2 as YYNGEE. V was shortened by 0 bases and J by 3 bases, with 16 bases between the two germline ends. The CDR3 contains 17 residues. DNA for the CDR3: TGTGCCAGCAGCGTAGCCGGGTTGAGCCAGGGCTACAATGAGCAGTTCTTC. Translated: CASSVAGLSQGYNEQFF.

The CDR3: CASSDSPGVGYTF. CDR3 bases: TGTGCCAGCAGTGACTCTCCAGGGGTTGGCTACACCTTC. V is TRBV6-4 and J is TRBJ1-2, with a weak D call TRBD1 (6 bases). V lost 0 bases to trimming and J lost 7 bases, with 9 bases between them. Per the germline V gene, CDR1 is MRHNA and CDR2 is SNTAGT. There are 13 residues in the CDR3.

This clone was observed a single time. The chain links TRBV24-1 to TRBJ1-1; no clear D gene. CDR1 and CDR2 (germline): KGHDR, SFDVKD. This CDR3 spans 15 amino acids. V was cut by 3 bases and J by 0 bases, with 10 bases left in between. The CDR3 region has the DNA TGTGCCACCAGTGATACCGGACTTATGAACACTGAAGCTTTCTTT. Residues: CATSDTGLMNTEAFF.

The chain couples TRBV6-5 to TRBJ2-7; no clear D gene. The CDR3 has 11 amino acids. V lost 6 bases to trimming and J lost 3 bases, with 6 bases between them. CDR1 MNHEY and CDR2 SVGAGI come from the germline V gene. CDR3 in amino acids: CASRLYYEQYF. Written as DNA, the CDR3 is TGTGCCAGCAGACTATACTACGAGCAGTACTTC.

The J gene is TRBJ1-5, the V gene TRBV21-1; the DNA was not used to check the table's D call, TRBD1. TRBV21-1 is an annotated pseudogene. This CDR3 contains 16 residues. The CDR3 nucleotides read TGTGCCAGCAGCAAAGATGGGACAGGGCAAGTTCAGCCCCAGCATTTT. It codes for CASSKDGTGQVQPQHF.

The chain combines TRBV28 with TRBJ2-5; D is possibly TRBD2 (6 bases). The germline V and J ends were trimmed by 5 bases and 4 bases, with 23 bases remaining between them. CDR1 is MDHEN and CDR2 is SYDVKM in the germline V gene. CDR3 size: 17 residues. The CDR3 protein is CASSPHGLAGSRETQYF. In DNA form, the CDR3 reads TGTGCCAGCAGTCCCCATGGACTGGCGGGAAGTCGAGAGACCCAGTACTTC.

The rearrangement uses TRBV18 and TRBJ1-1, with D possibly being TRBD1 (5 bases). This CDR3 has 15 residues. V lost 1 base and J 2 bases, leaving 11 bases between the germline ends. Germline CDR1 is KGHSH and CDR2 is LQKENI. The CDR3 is CASSPQGQGNTEAFF. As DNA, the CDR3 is TGTGCCAGCTCACCACAAGGGCAGGGTAACACTGAAGCTTTCTTT.

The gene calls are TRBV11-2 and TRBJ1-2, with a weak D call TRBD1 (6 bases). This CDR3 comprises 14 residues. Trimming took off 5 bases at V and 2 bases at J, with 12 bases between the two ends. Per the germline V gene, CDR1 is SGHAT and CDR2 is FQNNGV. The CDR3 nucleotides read TGTGCCAGCAGCAGATCGGACAGCAACTATGGCTACACCTTC. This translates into CASSRSDSNYGYTF.